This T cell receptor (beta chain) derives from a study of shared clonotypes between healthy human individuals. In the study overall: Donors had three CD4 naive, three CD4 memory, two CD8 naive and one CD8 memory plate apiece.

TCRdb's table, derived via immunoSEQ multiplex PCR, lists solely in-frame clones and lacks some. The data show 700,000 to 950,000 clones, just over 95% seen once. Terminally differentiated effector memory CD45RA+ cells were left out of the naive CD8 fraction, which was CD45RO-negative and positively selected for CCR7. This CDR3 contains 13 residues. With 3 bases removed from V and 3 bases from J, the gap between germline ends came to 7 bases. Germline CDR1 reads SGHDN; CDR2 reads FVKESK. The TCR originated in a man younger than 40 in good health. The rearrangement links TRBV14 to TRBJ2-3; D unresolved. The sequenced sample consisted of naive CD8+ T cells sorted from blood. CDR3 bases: TGTGCCAGCAGCCATGGGTGGACAGATACGCAGTATTTT. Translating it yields CASSHGWTDTQYF.